This TCR beta chain was observed in a study of cytomegalovirus exposure and HLA in healthy donors. In this sample, this clone turned up a few times. Its antigen is currently unknown. Points from the study as a whole: CMV antigen specificity was confirmed in vitro for a few CMV-associated chains. Sequencing artifact likely explains a cluster of highly shared sequence variants. Earlier findings revealed that most TCR beta V segments proved productive either about 90% or about 30% of the time.

The CDR3 consists of 12 residues. The primer mix had 60 Vbeta and 13 Jbeta primers. Clones were sequenced by immunoSEQ multiplex PCR, and TCRdb holds only the in-frame ones, with some missing. The sample carries 200,000 or so clones, approximately 79% recorded once. The sequence came from a man aged 50-59 years in good health and CMV-seronegative. The chain joins TRBV12-2 to TRBJ2-7; the DNA was not compared with TRBD2, the D call given in the table. TRBV12-2 corresponds to a pseudogene. The sequenced material came from PBMCs. In DNA form, the CDR3 reads TGTGCAAGTCGCTTAGGGAGCTACGAGCAGTACTTC. The encoded protein is CASRLGSYEQYF.